The sequence of this T cell receptor (beta chain) was determined in a study of T-cell reconstitution after alpha-beta-depleted transplantation in children (TCRdb year 2016). With respect to the entire study: The study quantitatively tracked T-cell immune reconstitution after TCRalphabeta/CD19-depleted allogeneic hematopoietic cell transplantation in children using TCR repertoire profiling.

Preparation of the library involved PCR. The instrument given in TCRdb is Illumina HiSeq 2500. TCR library preparation used molecular barcoding, with unique molecular identifiers applied to normalize quantification of the TCRbeta repertoire. The public reads were run again by TCRdb, first through fastp at Q25 and then through MiXCR, and only productive beta chains were kept. CDR3 protein duplicates are merged, each entry listing the most common genes and DNA. The sample table shows 200,000 to 250,000 distinct CDR3 sequences, and 12% are seen once. The top ten clonotypes cover around 2.8% of the sample. This clonotype was picked up many times. Its antigen target is currently unknown. No base-level quality is on record; no much larger clone is a single base apart. CDR1 DFQATT and CDR2 SNEGSKA are derived from the germline V gene (reference sequence). V gives up 1 base and J gives up 11 bases, and the segment between their germline ends measures 29 bases. Its CDR3 holds 17 amino acids, cysteine through phenylalanine. The retained sequence is limited to the CDR3, 51 bases, with the frame set at the first base.

The sequence is built from TRBV20-1 and TRBJ1-1, and possibly TRBD1, on 5 matching bases. The origin of this receptor is a human donor who donated a stem cell graft to a child with acute lymphoblastic leukemia. The sequences come from PBMCs from the stem cell graft donor, collected from the stem cell graft. The sequenced DNA is TGCAGTGCTAGAGTCCCCGGGATCGAGTCCCACTCGGGGGAGGCTTTCTTT. The encoded protein is CSARVPGIESHSGEAFF.